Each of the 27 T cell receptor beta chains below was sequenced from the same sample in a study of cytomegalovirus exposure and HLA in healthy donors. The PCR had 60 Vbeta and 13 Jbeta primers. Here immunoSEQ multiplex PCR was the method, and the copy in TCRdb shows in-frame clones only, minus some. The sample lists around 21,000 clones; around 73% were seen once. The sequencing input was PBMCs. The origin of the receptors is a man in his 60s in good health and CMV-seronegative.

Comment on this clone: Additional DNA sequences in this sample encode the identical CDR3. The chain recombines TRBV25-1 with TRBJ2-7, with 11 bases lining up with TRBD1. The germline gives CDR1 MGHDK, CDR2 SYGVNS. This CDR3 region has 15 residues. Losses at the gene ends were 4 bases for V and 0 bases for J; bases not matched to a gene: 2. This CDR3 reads CASSGTGGNSYEQYF. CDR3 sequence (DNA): TGTGCCAGCAGTGGGACAGGGGGCAACTCCTACGAGCAGTACTTC.

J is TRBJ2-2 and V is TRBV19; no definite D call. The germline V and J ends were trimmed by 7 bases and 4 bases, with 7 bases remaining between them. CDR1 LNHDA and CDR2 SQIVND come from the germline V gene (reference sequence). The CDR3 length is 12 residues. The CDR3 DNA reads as TGTGCCAGTACCCCTCTCACCGGGGAGCTGTTTTTT. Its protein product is CASTPLTGELFF.

CDR3: CASSPLNEGYEQYF. The DNA for the CDR3 is TGTGCCAGCTCACCATTAAATGAGGGCTACGAGCAGTACTTC. The chain links TRBV18 to TRBJ2-7, with D possibly being TRBD2 (5 bases). V was shortened by 2 bases and J by 3 bases, with 11 bases between the two germline ends. CDR3 size: 14 residues. Germline V CDR1 and CDR2: KGHSH, LQKENI.

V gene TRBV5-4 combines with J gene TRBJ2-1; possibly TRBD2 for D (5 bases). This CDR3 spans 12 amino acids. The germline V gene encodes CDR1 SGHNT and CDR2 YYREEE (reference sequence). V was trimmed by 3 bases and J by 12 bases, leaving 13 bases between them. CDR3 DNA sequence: TGTGCCAGCAGCTGGTCAGATGGGAGGCAGTTCTTC. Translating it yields CASSWSDGRQFF. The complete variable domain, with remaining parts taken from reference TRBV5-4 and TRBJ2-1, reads ETGVTQSPTHLIKTRGQQVTLRCSSQSGHNTVSWYQQALGQGPQFIFQYYREEENGRGNFPPRFSGLQFPNYSSELNVNALELDDSALYLCASSWSDGRQFFGPGTRLTVL.

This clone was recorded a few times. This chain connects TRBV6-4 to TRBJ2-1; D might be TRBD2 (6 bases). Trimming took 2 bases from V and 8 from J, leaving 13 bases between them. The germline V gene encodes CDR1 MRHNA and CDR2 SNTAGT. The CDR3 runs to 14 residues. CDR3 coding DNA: TGTGCCAGCAGTGACGGGGAGGCCGTACATGAGCAGTTCTTC. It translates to CASSDGEAVHEQFF.

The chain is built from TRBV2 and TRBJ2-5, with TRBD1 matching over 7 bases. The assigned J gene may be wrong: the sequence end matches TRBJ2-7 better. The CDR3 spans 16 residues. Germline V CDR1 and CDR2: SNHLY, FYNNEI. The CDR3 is CASRRQGASKSYEQYF. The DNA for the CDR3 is TGTGCCAGCAGACGACAGGGTGCAAGCAAGTCCTACGAGCAGTACTTC.

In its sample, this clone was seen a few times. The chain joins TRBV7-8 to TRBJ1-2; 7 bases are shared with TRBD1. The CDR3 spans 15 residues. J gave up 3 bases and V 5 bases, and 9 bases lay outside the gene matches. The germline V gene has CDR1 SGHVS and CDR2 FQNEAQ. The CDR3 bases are TGTGCCAGCAGCCCGAGAGACAGGGACTACTATGGCTACACCTTC. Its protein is CASSPRDRDYYGYTF.

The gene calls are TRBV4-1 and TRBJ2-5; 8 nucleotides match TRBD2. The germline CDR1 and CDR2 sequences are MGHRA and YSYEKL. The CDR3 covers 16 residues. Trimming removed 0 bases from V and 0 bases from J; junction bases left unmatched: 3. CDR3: CASSQDTAGDQETQYF. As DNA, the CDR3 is TGCGCCAGCAGCCAAGACACAGCGGGAGACCAAGAGACCCAGTACTTC.

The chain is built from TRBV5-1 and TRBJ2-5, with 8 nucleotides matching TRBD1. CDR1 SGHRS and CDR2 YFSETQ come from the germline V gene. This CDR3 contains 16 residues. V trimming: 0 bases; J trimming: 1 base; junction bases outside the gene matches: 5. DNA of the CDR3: TGCGCCAGCAGCTTGGGGACAGGGCACCTCCAAGAGACCCAGTACTTC. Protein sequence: CASSLGTGHLQETQYF. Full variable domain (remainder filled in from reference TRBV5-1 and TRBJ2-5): KAGVTQTPRYLIKTRGQQVTLSCSPISGHRSVSWYQQTPGQGLQFLFEYFSETQRNKGNFPGRFSGRQFSNSRSEMNVSTLELGDSALYLCASSLGTGHLQETQYFGPGTRLLVL.

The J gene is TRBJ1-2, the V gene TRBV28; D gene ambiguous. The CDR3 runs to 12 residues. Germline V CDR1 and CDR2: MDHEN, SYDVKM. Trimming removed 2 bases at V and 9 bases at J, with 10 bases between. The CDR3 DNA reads TGTGCCAGCAGTTTACGGGGTTGGAGCTACACCTTC. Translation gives CASSLRGWSYTF.

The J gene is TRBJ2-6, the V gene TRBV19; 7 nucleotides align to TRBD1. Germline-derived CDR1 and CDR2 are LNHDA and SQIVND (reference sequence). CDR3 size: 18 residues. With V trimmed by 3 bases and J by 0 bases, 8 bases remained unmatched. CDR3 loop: CASSIDGTVFSGANVLTF. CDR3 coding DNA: TGTGCCAGTAGTATTGACGGGACAGTTTTCTCTGGGGCCAACGTCCTGACTTTC.

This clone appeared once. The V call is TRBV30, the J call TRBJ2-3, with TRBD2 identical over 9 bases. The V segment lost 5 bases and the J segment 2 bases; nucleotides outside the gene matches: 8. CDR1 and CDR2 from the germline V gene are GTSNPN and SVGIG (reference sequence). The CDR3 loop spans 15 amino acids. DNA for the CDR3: TGTGCCTGGTCCCCCCTAGCGGGGATCACAGATACGCAGTATTTT. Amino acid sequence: CAWSPLAGITDTQYF. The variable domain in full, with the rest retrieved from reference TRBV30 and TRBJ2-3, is SQTIHQWPATLVQPVGSPLSLECTVEGTSNPNLYWYRQAAGRGLQLLFYSVGIGQISSEVPQNLSASRPQDRQFILSSKKLLLSDSGFYLCAWSPLAGITDTQYFGPGTRLTVL.

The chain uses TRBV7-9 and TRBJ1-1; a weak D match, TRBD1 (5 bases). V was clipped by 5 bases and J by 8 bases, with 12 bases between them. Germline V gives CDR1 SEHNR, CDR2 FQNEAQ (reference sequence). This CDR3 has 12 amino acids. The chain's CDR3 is CASSKRDFEAFF. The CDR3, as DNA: TGTGCCAGCAGCAAGCGGGACTTCGAAGCTTTCTTT.

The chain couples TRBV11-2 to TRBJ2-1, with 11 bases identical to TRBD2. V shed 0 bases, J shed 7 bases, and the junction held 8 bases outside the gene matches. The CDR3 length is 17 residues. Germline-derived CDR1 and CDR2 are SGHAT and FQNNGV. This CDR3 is CASSLELAGVRGNEQFF. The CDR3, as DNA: TGTGCCAGCAGCTTAGAACTAGCGGGGGTACGGGGAAATGAGCAGTTCTTC.

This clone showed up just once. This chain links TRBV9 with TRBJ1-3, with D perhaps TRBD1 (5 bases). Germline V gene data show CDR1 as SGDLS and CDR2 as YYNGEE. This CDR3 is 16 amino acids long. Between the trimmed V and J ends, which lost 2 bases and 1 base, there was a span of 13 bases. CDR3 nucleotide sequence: TGTGCCAGCAGCGTCGGGGGTTTGGGATCTGGAAACACCATATATTTT. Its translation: CASSVGGLGSGNTIYF.

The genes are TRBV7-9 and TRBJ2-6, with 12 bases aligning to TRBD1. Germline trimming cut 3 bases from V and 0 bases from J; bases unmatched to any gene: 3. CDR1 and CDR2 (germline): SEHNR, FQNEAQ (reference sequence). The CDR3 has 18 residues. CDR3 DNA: TGTGCCAGCAGCTTGTCGGGACAGGGGGCCTCTGGGGCCAACGTCCTGACTTTC. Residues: CASSLSGQGASGANVLTF.

In DNA form, the CDR3 reads TGTGCCAGCTCACCAACCGGGGGAAACTACGAGCAGTACTTC. Its translation is CASSPTGGNYEQYF. This chain joins TRBV18 and TRBJ2-7; TRBD2 might be the D (6 bases). CDR1 KGHSH and CDR2 LQKENI come from the germline V gene. This CDR3 spans 14 amino acids. With 2 bases removed from V and 3 bases from J, the gap between germline ends came to 11 bases.

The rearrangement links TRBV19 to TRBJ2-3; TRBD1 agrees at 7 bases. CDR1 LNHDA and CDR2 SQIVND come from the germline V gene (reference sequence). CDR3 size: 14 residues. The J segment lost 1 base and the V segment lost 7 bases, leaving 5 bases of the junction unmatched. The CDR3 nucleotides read TGTGCCAGTACCTCGGACAGGCGCACAGATACGCAGTATTTT. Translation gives CASTSDRRTDTQYF.

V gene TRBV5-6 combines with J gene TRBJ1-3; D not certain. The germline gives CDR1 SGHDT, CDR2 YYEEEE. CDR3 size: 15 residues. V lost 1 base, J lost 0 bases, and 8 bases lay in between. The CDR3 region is CASSLRYSSGNTIYF. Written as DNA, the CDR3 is TGTGCCAGCAGCTTGCGGTACAGCTCTGGAAACACCATATATTTT.

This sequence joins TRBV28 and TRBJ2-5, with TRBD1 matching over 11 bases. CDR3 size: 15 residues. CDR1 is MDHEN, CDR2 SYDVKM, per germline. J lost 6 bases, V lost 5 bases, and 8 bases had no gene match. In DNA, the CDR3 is TGTGCCAGCAGTCGGAGGACAGGGGGCGCGAAGACCCAGTACTTC. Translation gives CASSRRTGGAKTQYF.

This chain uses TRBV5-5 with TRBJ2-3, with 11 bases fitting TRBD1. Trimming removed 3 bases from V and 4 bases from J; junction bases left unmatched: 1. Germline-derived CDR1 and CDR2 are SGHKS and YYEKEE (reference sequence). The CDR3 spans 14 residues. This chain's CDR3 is CASSSGQGADTQYF. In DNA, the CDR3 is TGTGCCAGCAGCTCGGGACAGGGGGCAGATACGCAGTATTTT.

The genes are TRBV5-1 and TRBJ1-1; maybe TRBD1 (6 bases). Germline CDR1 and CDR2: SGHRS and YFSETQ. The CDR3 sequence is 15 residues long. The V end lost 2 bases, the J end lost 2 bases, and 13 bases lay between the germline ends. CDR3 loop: CASSFNYGTNTEAFF. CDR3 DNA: TGCGCCAGCAGCTTCAACTACGGGACAAACACTGAAGCTTTCTTT. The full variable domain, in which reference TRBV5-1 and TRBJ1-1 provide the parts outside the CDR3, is KAGVTQTPRYLIKTRGQQVTLSCSPISGHRSVSWYQQTPGQGLQFLFEYFSETQRNKGNFPGRFSGRQFSNSRSEMNVSTLELGDSALYLCASSFNYGTNTEAFFGQGTRLTVV.

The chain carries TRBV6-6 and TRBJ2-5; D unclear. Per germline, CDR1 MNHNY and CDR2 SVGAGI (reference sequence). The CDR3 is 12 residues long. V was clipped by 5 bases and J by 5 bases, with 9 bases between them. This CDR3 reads CASSPMEETQYF. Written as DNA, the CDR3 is TGTGCCAGCAGTCCCATGGAGGAGACCCAGTACTTC.

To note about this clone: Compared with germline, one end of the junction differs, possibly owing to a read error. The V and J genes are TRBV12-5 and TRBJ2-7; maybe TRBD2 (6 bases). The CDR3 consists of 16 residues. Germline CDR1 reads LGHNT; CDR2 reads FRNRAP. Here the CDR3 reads CARGLPGGESSYEQYF. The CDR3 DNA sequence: TGTGCTCGTGGTTTGCCAGGCGGGGAAAGCTCCTACGAGCAGTACTTC.

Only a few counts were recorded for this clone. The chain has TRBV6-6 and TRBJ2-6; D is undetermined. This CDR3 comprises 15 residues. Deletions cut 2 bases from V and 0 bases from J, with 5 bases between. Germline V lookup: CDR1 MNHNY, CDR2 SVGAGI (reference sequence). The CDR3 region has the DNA TGTGCCAGCAGTTACGAGAGCTCTGGGGCCAACGTCCTGACTTTC. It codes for CASSYESSGANVLTF.

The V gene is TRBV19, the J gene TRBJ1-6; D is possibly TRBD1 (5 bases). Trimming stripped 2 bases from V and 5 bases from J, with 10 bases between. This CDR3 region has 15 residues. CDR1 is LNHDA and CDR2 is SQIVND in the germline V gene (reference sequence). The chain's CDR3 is CASSITGGDNSPLHF. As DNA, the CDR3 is TGTGCCAGTAGTATAACCGGGGGTGATAATTCACCCCTCCACTTT. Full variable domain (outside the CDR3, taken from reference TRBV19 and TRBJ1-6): DGGITQSPKYLFRKEGQNVTLSCEQNLNHDAMYWYRQDPGQGLRLIYYSQIVNDFQKGDIAEGYSVSREKKESFPLTVTSAQKNPTAFYLCASSITGGDNSPLHFGNGTRLTVT.

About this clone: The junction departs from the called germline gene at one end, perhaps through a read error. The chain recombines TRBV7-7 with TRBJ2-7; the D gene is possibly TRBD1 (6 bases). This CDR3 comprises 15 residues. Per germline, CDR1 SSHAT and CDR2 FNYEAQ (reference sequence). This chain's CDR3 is CASSQATGSSYEQYF. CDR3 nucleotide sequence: TGTGCTAGCAGTCAGGCGACAGGCTCCTCCTACGAGCAGTACTTC. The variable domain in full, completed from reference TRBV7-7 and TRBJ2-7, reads GAGVSQSPRYKVTKRGQDVTLRCDPISSHATLYWYQQALGQGPEFLTYFNYEAQPDKSGLPSDRFSAERPEGSISTLTIQRTEQRDSAMYRCASSQATGSSYEQYFGPGTRLTVT.